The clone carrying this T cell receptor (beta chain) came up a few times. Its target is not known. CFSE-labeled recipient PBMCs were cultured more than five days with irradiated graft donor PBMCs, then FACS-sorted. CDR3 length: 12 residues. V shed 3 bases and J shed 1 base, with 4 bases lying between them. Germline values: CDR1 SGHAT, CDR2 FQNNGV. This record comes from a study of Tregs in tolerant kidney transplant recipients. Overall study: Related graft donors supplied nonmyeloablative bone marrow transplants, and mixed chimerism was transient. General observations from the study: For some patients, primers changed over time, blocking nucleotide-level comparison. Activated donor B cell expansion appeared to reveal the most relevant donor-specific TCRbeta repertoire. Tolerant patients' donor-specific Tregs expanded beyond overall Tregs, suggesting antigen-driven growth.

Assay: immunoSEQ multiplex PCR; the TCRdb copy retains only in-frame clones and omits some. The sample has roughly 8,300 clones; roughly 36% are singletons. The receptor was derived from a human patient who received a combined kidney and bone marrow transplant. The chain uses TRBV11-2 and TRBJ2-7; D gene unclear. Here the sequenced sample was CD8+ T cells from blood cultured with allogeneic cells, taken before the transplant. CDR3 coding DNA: TGTGCCAGCAGCTTCGGGTCCTACGAGCAGTACTTC. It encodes CASSFGSYEQYF.